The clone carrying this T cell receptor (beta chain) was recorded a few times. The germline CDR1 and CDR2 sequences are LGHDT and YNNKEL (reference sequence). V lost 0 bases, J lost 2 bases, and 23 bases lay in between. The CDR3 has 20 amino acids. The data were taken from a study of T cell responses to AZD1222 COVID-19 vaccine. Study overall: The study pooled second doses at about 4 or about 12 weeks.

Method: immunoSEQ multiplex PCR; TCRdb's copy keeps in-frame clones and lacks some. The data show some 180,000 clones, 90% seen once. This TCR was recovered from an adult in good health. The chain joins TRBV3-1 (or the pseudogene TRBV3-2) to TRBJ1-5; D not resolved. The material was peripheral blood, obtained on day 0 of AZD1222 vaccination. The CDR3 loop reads CASSQDPGVGRRRGNQPQHF. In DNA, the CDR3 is TGTGCCAGCAGCCAAGATCCGGGAGTAGGGAGGCGAAGGGGCAATCAGCCCCAGCATTTT.